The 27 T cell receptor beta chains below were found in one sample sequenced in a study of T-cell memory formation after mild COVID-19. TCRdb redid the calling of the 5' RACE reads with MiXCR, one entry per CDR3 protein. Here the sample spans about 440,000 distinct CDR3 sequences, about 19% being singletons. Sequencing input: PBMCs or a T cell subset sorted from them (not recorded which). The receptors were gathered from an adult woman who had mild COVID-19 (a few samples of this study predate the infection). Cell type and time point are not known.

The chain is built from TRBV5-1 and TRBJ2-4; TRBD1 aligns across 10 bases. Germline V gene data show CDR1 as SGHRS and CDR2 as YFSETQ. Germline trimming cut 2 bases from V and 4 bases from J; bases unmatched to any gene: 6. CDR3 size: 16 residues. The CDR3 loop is CASSFPRQGAKNIQYF. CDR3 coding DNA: TGCGCCAGCAGCTTTCCGCGACAGGGGGCGAAAAACATTCAGTACTTC.

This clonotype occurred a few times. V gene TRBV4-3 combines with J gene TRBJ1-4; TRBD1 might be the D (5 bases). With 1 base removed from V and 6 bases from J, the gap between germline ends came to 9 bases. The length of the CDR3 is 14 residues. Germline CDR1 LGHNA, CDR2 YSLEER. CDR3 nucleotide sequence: TGCGCCAGCAGCCAAGGGCAGGGTTATGAAAAACTGTTTTTT. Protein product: CASSQGQGYEKLFF.

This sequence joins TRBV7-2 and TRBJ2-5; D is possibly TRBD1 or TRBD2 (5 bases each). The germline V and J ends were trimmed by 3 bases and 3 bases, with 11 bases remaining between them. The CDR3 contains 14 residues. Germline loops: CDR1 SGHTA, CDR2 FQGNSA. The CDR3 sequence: CASSFRDEKETQYF. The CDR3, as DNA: TGTGCCAGCAGCTTCCGGGACGAGAAAGAGACCCAGTACTTC.

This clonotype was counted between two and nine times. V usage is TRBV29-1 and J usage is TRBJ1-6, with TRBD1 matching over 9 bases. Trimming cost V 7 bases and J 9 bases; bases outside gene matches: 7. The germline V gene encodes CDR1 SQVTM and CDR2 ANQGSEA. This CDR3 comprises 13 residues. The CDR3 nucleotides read TGCAGCGCTTGGACAGGGGAGGGTTCACCCCTCCACTTT. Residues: CSAWTGEGSPLHF.

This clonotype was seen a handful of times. The DNA of the CDR3 is TGCGCCAGCAGCCAAAGTCGTGCGACAGGGAGTAATGAGCAGTTCTTC. This translates into CASSQSRATGSNEQFF. The genes are TRBV4-1 and TRBJ2-1, with 7 bases aligning to TRBD1. V shed 2 bases, J shed 7 bases, and the junction held 11 bases outside the gene matches. CDR1 is MGHRA and CDR2 is YSYEKL in the germline V gene. This CDR3 is 16 amino acids long.

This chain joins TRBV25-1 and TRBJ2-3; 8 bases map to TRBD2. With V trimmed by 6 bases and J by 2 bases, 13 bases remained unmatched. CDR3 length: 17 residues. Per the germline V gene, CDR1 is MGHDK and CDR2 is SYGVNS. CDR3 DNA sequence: TGTGCCAGCAGCTCCCCCGGGACTAGTGACCACACAGATACGCAGTATTTT. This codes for CASSSPGTSDHTDTQYF.

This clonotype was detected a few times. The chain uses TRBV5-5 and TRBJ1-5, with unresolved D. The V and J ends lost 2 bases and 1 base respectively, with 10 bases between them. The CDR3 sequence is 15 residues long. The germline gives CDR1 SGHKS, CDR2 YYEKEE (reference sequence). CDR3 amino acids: CASSLSGISNQPQHF. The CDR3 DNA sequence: TGTGCCAGCAGCTTATCGGGAATAAGCAATCAGCCCCAGCATTTT.

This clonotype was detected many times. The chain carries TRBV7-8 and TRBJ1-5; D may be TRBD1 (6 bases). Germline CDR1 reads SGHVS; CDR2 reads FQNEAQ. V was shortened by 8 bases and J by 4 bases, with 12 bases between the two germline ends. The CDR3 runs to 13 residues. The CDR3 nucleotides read TGTGCCAGCCGGAAGGGGGGGAATCAGCCCCAGCATTTT. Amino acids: CASRKGGNQPQHF.

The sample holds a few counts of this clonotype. The CDR3 is CASSPRDRDTQYF. DNA of the CDR3: TGTGCCAGCAGCCCCCGGGACAGAGATACGCAGTATTTT. This chain links TRBV3-1 with TRBJ2-3; TRBD1 agrees at 7 bases. With 4 bases clipped from V and 5 bases from J, the junction kept 3 bases outside the gene matches. The V gene's germline CDR1 is LGHDT and CDR2 YNNKEL (reference sequence). The length of the CDR3 is 13 residues.

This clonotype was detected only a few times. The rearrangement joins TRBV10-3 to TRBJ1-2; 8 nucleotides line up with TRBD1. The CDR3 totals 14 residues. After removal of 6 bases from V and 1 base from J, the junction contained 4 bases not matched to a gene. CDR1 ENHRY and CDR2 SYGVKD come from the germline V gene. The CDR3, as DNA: TGTGCCATCAGGGGCGACAGGGGTAACTATGGCTACACCTTC. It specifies CAIRGDRGNYGYTF.

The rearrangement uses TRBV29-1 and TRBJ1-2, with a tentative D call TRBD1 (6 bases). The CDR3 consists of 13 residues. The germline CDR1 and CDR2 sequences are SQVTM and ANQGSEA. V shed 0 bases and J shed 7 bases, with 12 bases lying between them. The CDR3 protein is CSVEDPGAGGYTF. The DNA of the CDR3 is TGCAGCGTTGAAGATCCGGGGGCGGGTGGCTACACCTTC. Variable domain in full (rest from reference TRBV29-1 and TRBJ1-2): SAVISQKPSRDICQRGTSLTIQCQVDSQVTMMFWYRQQPGQSLTLIATANQGSEATYESGFVIDKFPISRPNLTFSTLTVSNMSPEDSSIYLCSVEDPGAGGYTFGSGTRLTVV.

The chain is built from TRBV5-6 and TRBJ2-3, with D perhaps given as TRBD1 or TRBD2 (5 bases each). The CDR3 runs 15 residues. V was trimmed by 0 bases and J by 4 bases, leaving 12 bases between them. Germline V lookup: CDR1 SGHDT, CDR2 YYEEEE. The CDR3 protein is CASSLGGMGADTQYF. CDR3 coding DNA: TGTGCCAGCAGCTTGGGGGGGATGGGGGCAGATACGCAGTATTTT. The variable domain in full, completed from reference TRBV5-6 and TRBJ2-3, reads DAGVTQSPTHLIKTRGQQVTLRCSPKSGHDTVSWYQQALGQGPQFIFQYYEEEERQRGNFPDRFSGHQFPNYSSELNVNALLLGDSALYLCASSLGGMGADTQYFGPGTRLTVL.

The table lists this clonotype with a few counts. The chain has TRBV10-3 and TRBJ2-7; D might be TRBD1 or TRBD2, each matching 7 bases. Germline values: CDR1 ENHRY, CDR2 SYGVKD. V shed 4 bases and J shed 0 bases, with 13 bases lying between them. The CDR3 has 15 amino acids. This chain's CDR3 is CAISGEGAISYEQYF. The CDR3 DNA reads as TGTGCCATCAGTGGGGAGGGGGCCATCTCCTACGAGCAGTACTTC.

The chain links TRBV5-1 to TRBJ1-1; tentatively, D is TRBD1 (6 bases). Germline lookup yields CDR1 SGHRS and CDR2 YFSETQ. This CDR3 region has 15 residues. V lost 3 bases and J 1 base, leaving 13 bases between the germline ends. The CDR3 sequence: CASSWGDIENTEAFF. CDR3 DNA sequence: TGCGCCAGCAGCTGGGGGGACATAGAGAACACTGAAGCTTTCTTT.

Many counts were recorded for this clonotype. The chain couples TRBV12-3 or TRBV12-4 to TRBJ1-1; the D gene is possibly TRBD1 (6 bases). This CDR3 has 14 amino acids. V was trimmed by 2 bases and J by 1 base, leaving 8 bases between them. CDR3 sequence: CASSLQGRNTEAFF. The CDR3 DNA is TGTGCCAGCAGTTTACAGGGGAGGAACACTGAAGCTTTCTTT.

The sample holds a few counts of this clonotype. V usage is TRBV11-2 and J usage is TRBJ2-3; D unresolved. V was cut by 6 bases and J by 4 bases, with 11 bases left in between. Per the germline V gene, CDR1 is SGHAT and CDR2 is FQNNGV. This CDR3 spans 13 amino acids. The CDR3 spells CASSQGEADTQYF. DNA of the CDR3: TGTGCCAGCAGTCAAGGCGAGGCAGATACGCAGTATTTT. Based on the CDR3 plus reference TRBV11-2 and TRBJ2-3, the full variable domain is EAGVAQSPRYKIIEKRQSVAFWCNPISGHATLYWYQQILGQGPKLLIQFQNNGVVDDSQLPKDRFSAERLKGVDSTLKIQPAKLEDSAVYLCASSQGEADTQYFGPGTRLTVL.

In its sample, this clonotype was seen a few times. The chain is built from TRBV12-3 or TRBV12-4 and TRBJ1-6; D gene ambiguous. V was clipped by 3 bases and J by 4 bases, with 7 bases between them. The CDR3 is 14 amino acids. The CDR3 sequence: CASSFRRYNSPLHF. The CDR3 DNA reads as TGTGCCAGCAGTTTTAGACGGTATAATTCACCCCTCCACTTT.

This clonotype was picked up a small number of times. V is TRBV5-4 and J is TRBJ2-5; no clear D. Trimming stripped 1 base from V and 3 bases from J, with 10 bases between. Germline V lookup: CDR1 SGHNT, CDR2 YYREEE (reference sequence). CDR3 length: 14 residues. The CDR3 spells CASSLPAAKETQYF. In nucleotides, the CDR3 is TGTGCCAGCAGCTTGCCGGCGGCTAAAGAGACCCAGTACTTC.

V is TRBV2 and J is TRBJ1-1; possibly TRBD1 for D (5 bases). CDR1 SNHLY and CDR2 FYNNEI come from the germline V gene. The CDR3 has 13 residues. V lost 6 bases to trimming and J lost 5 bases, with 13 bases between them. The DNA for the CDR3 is TGTGCCAGCAGAACTACAGGAAGGACTGAAGCTTTCTTT. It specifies CASRTTGRTEAFF.

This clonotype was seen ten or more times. CDR3 in DNA: TGTGCCAGCAGCCCCCCCACCTCCTACGAGCAGTACTTC. Encoded protein: CASSPPTSYEQYF. The chain links TRBV7-9 to TRBJ2-7; no reliable D call. This CDR3 region has 13 residues. Germline V gives CDR1 SEHNR, CDR2 FQNEAQ (reference sequence). V was trimmed by 5 bases and J by 0 bases, leaving 8 bases between them.

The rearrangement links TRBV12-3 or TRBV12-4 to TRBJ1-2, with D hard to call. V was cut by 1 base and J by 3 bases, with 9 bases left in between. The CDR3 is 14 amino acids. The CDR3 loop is CASSLDGGYYGYTF. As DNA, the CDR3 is TGTGCCAGCAGTTTAGATGGCGGATACTATGGCTACACCTTC.

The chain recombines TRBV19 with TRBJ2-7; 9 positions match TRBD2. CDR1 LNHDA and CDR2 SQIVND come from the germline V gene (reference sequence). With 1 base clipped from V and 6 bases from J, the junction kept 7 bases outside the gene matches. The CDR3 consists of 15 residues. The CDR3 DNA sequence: TGTGCCAGTAGTATAGTGGAGACTAGCGGAGCCGAGCAGTACTTC. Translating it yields CASSIVETSGAEQYF.

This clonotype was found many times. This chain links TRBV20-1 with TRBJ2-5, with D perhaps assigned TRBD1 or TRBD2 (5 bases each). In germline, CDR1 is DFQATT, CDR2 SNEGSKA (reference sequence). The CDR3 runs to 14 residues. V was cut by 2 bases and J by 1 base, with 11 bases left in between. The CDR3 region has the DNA TGCAGTGCTAGACACGGGGCGACCCAAGAGACCCAGTACTTC. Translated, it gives CSARHGATQETQYF.

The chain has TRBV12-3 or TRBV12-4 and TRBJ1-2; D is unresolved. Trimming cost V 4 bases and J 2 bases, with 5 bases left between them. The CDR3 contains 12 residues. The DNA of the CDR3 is TGTGCCAGCAGTTCGCAGAACTATGGCTACACCTTC. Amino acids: CASSSQNYGYTF.

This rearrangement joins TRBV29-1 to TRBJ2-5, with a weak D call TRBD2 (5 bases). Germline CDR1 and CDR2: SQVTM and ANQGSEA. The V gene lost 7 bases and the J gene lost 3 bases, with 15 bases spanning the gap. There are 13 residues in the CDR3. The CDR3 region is CSGSRGVKETQYF. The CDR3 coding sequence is TGCAGCGGGAGCCGGGGAGTAAAAGAGACCCAGTACTTC.

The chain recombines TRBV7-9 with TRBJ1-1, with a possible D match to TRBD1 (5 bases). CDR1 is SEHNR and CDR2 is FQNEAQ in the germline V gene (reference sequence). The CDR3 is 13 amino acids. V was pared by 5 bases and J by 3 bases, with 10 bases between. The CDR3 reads CASSLGTYTEAFF. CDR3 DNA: TGTGCCAGCAGCCTCGGGACCTACACTGAAGCTTTCTTT.

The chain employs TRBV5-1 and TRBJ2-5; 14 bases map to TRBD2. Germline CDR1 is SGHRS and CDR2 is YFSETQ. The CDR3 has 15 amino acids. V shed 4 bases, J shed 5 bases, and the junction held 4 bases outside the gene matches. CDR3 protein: CASSGTSGRKETQYF. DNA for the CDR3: TGCGCCAGCAGCGGGACTAGCGGGAGAAAGGAGACCCAGTACTTC.